This T cell receptor (beta chain) was obtained from a study of OX40 agonist ivuxolimab in advanced cancers. Across the study: Patients' therapy was ivuxolimab, an antibody that acts as an agonist of OX40 (CD134). A mean age of about 59 years, range roughly 23 to 79, was recorded, and 70% to 85% were male. Study observations and caveats: The average count of expanded clones was higher among CD8+ T cells than among CD4+. Certain nonresponders additionally had low normalized T-cell clonal expansion.

Remarks on this clone: Its antigen is not identified.

Sequenced by immunoSEQ multiplex PCR; TCRdb stores in-frame clones only, minus some. The repertoire holds under 6,500 clones, with roughly 73% as singletons. This CDR3 has 13 amino acids. V lost 2 bases, J lost 5 bases, and 10 bases lay in between. Germline V gives CDR1 GTSNPN, CDR2 SVGIG (reference sequence). The chain has TRBV30 and TRBJ2-1; tentatively, D is TRBD1 (5 bases). The TCR sequence derives from an adult with an advanced solid tumor such as melanoma, head and neck, liver or kidney cancer. The source was CD4+ or CD8+ T cells sorted from blood, collected in a trial of the OX40 agonist ivuxolimab. This CDR3 is CAWSWGRNNEQFF. CDR3 in DNA: TGTGCCTGGAGTTGGGGCAGAAACAATGAGCAGTTCTTC.